Each of the 8 T cell receptor beta chains below was sequenced from the same sample in a study of blood T cells in healthy people across ages. It was with a sample-barcoded 5' primer and a J-beta primer mix that a second PCR of roughly 7 to 12 cycles was run. In TCRdb, the 5' RACE reads were re-called with MiXCR into one record per CDR3 protein. The sample holds fewer than 1 million distinct CDR3 sequences, 40% to 50% seen once. Sequenced: blood. The receptors stem from a man aged 55 to 70 in good health.

J is TRBJ2-1 and V is TRBV7-2; the match to TRBD2 covers 9 bases. The CDR3 totals 17 residues. Trimming took 1 base from V and 6 from J; bases not matched to a gene: 10. Germline values: CDR1 SGHTA, CDR2 FQGNSA. This chain's CDR3 is CASSLEATSGLVNEQFF. In nucleotides, the CDR3 is TGTGCCAGCAGCTTAGAGGCTACTAGCGGGTTGGTCAATGAGCAGTTCTTC.

CDR3 region: CASSEGRTGGYTF. The CDR3 DNA sequence: TGTGCCAGCAGTGAGGGCAGGACTGGGGGCTACACCTTC. The rearrangement uses TRBV25-1 and TRBJ1-2; D not certain. CDR3 length: 13 residues. The V end lost 3 bases, the J end lost 8 bases, and 13 bases lay between the germline ends. The germline gives CDR1 MGHDK, CDR2 SYGVNS.

The chain combines TRBV6-1 with TRBJ2-7, with 9 bases lining up with TRBD1. Germline V CDR1 and CDR2: MNHNS, SASEGT. The CDR3 runs 15 residues. V lost 6 bases and J lost 7; bases outside the gene matches: 13. The CDR3, as DNA: TGTGCCAGCAGAAAGCCGGGACAGGGATCTCGGGAGCAGTACTTC. Encoded protein: CASRKPGQGSREQYF.

This chain links TRBV5-1 with TRBJ2-1; D not resolved. The J call is uncertain, as TRBJ2-7 better fits the DNA end. The CDR3 has 17 amino acids. In germline, CDR1 is SGHRS, CDR2 YFSETQ. CDR3 sequence (DNA): TGCGCCAGCAGCTCTGAACCGGACCCATACTCCTACAATGAGCAGTACTTC. Its translation: CASSSEPDPYSYNEQYF.

The chain joins TRBV29-1 to TRBJ1-2; D is uncertain. Germline V gene sequence: CDR1 SQVTM, CDR2 ANQGSEA. With 2 bases removed from V and 8 bases from J, the gap between germline ends came to 9 bases. This CDR3 contains 11 residues. The CDR3 coding sequence is TGCAGCGTTGAAATACGATCGGGCTACACCTTC. The encoded protein is CSVEIRSGYTF.

The sample holds a few counts of this clonotype. V and J are TRBV12-3 or TRBV12-4 and TRBJ2-6; TRBD1 aligns across 8 bases. CDR3 size: 17 residues. V lost 3 bases to trimming and J lost 1 base; unmatched junction nucleotides: 5. The CDR3 is CASSFGDRRSGANVLTF. The CDR3 coding sequence is TGTGCCAGCAGTTTCGGGGACAGGAGGTCTGGGGCCAACGTCCTGACTTTC.

This clonotype was observed a few times. V gene TRBV21-1 combines with J gene TRBJ1-2. TRBV21-1 represents a pseudogene. The length of the CDR3 is 13 residues. The CDR3 is CASSPPRRHGYTF. The CDR3 DNA follows: TGTGCCAGCAGCCCTCCGAGACGACATGGCTACACCTTC.

In its sample, this clonotype was seen many times. The chain couples TRBV4-3 to TRBJ1-5; 9 positions match TRBD1. J was trimmed by 7 bases and V by 0 bases; bases with no gene match: 10. Germline CDR1 and CDR2: LGHNA and YSLEER. The CDR3 runs 17 residues. CDR3 sequence (DNA): TGCGCCAGCAGCCAAGATTGGGGGACAGGGTCTTTCCAGCCCCAGCATTTT. It translates to CASSQDWGTGSFQPQHF.